Listed below are T cell receptor beta chains from one sample, sequenced in a study of OX40 agonist ivuxolimab in advanced cancers. Clones were sequenced by immunoSEQ multiplex PCR, and TCRdb holds only the in-frame ones, with some missing. The sample has some 42,000 clones; 80% to 90% are singletons. The sample was CD4+ or CD8+ T cells sorted from blood, taken in a trial of the OX40 agonist ivuxolimab. The receptors derive from an adult with an advanced solid tumor such as melanoma, head and neck, liver or kidney cancer. Both conserved end residues are trimmed from each CDR3. Part of the rows lack a size; the others show once, few, many or a class for expanded clones.

ASSLVPGGLNEQF,TRBJ2-1,-,TRBV5-1
AWKAKGGSQPQH,TRBJ1-5,-,TRBV30
ASSFRTGHNSPLH,TRBJ1-6,-,TRBV7-2
SVWTSPYGYT,TRBJ1-2,-,TRBV29-1
ASSSGEVSGNQPQH,TRBJ1-5,-,TRBV19
ASSYSGTVGYGYT,TRBJ1-2,-,TRBV6-5
ASSLGRGGETQY,TRBJ2-5,-,TRBV7-7
ASGRDVRAGELF,TRBJ2-2,-,TRBV12-5
ASSPRHSGANVLT,TRBJ2-6,few,TRBV28
ASSAVLDLTEAF,TRBJ1-1,-,TRBV2
ASSIGTEENEQY,TRBJ2-7,-,TRBV7-2
ASRETATDTQY,TRBJ2-3,-,TRBV10-2
ASSPRGGYEQY,TRBJ2-7,-,TRBV18
ASSLFDEQF,TRBJ2-1,once,TRBV5-4
ASSTLPQIDEQF,TRBJ2-1,-,TRBV9
ASIRPGQGYEQY,TRBJ2-7,-,TRBV28
ASSAIITSTDTQY,TRBJ2-3,-,TRBV5-4
ASSLAFMSDTQY,TRBJ2-3,-,TRBV19
SVATGLGDTQY,TRBJ2-3,-,TRBV29-1
ASSHVDMVVYNEQF,TRBJ2-1,few,TRBV4-1
ASRPGGSSYEQY,TRBJ2-7,-,TRBV6-5
ASSSILAGVETQY,TRBJ2-5,-,TRBV11-2
AWSVGDSRYEQY,TRBJ2-7,once,TRBV30
ASSEPSGGVTDTQY,TRBJ2-3,-,TRBV5-6
ASSVDLTRDTIY,TRBJ1-3,-,TRBV9
ASSLRQEQF,TRBJ2-1,-,TRBV28
ASSSQGERNQPQH,TRBJ1-5,-,TRBV7-9
ASSPGTDYGNEQF,TRBJ2-1,once,TRBV5-4
ASSLDRWDTQY,TRBJ2-3,-,TRBV5-4
ASSPARGAYTGELF,TRBJ2-2,-,TRBV5-1
ASKPRTGYYEQY,TRBJ2-7,-,TRBV6-1
ASSRTSGSNEQF,TRBJ2-1,-,TRBV6-1
ASSELARTLGGYT,TRBJ1-2,-,TRBV6-1
AWSGTGDEQY,TRBJ2-7,-,TRBV30
ASSPRTTSTDTQY,TRBJ2-3,-,TRBV19
ASRTGGGNEQF,TRBJ2-1,few,TRBV2
ASSQGQGTPAF,TRBJ1-1,-,TRBV14
ASTLAGEKETQY,TRBJ2-5,-,TRBV7-9
ASSPQQGARTSYT,TRBJ1-2,-,TRBV18
ASIAGGMYNEQF,TRBJ2-1,-,TRBV10-3
ASSLRAGTGELF,TRBJ2-2,-,TRBV7-3
ASSLASNQPQH,TRBJ1-5,-,TRBV7-2
ASSPAIRGDNEQF,TRBJ2-1,-,TRBV9
ASSVGPGQETQY,TRBJ2-5,-,TRBV9
ASSLGRGLAAGELF,TRBJ2-2,-,TRBV7-3
ATSRDAGRERGYT,TRBJ1-2,once,TRBV15